Below are 26 T cell receptor beta chains sequenced from a single sample in a study of blood T cell repertoires in COVID-19 (dated by TCRdb to 2020 to 2021). The library relied on the immunoSEQ multiplex PCR assay. This is the immuneACCESS table as TCRdb keeps it, with only in-frame sequences that have V and J called. A part of the clones is gone; compared with another copy, unresolved V genes explain less than half, and the rest is unexplained. The sample table records around 170,000 clones; about 83% of these occur just once. The ten largest make up around 14% of the sample. Sequenced input: peripheral blood. These receptors were taken from a woman aged 80 or over with acute or convalescent COVID-19.

This clone was seen once. The genes are TRBV28 and TRBJ2-1; maybe TRBD2 (5 bases). V gave up 4 bases and J gave up 10 bases, with 17 bases separating them. This CDR3 is 14 amino acids long. The V gene's germline CDR1 is MDHEN and CDR2 SYDVKM. In nucleotides, the CDR3 is TGTGCCAGCAGTTCACCCCTATGGGGAGTGGAGCAGTTCTTC. Protein product: CASSSPLWGVEQFF.

A single count supports this clone. This rearrangement joins TRBV12-3 or TRBV12-4 to TRBJ2-3; TRBD1 aligns across 7 bases. The V and J ends lost 3 bases and 4 bases, in that order; junction bases with no gene match: 1. The CDR3 has 13 residues. The CDR3 nucleotides are TGTGCCAGCAGTTTGACAGGGTCAGATACGCAGTATTTT. Its protein product is CASSLTGSDTQYF.

The chain joins TRBV25-1 to TRBJ1-2; D is possibly TRBD1 (5 bases). The CDR3 covers 13 residues. Germline V gene data show CDR1 as MGHDK and CDR2 as SYGVNS. Between the trimmed V and J ends, which lost 3 bases and 2 bases, there was a span of 7 bases. The CDR3 DNA follows: TGTGCCAGCAGTGAGTCAGGGAACTATGGCTACACCTTC. Its protein is CASSESGNYGYTF.

In its sample, this clone was seen once. The chain recombines TRBV6-2 or TRBV6-3 with TRBJ1-5; D gene unclear. Between the trimmed V and J ends, which lost 4 bases and 6 bases, there was a span of 7 bases. This CDR3 has 12 residues. Germline V gives CDR1 MNHEY, CDR2 SVGEGT. The CDR3 here is CASSSGFQPQHF. CDR3 coding DNA: TGTGCCAGCAGTTCAGGTTTTCAGCCCCAGCATTTT.

The chain recombines TRBV6-5 with TRBJ2-1, with TRBD2 identical over 8 bases. CDR1 is MNHEY, CDR2 SVGAGI, per germline. V was clipped by 5 bases and J by 8 bases; unmatched bases: 8. CDR3 size: 14 residues. This chain's CDR3 is CASSIGTRNYEQFF. As DNA, the CDR3 is TGTGCCAGCAGTATAGGGACTAGGAACTATGAGCAGTTCTTC.

This clone has just a few counts. The DNA for the CDR3 is TGTGCCAGCAGCTTGGCGCTAGCGGGAGGACTCTACAATGAGCAGTTCTTC. Protein: CASSLALAGGLYNEQFF. The genes are TRBV5-4 and TRBJ2-1; the match to TRBD2 covers 11 bases. CDR1 is SGHNT, CDR2 YYREEE, per germline (reference sequence). The CDR3 has 17 residues. V was pared by 0 bases and J by 3 bases, with 5 bases of the junction left unmatched.

This chain connects TRBV3-1 (or the pseudogene TRBV3-2) to TRBJ1-5; D may be TRBD1 (6 bases). CDR1 is LGHDT, CDR2 YNNKEL, per germline (reference sequence). The CDR3 is 15 residues long. With 1 base removed from V and 1 base from J, the gap between germline ends came to 8 bases. The CDR3 reads CASSQAGTSNQPQHF. In DNA form, the CDR3 reads TGTGCCAGCAGCCAAGCCGGGACAAGCAATCAGCCCCAGCATTTT.

The rearrangement joins TRBV18 to TRBJ2-7; D is perhaps TRBD1 (6 bases). V gave up 0 bases and J gave up 6 bases, with 24 bases separating them. CDR1 is KGHSH and CDR2 is LQKENI in the germline V gene. The CDR3 sequence is 18 residues long. The CDR3 reads CASSPPARGTYPFFEQYF. CDR3 DNA: TGTGCCAGCTCACCACCGGCAAGGGGGACCTATCCTTTTTTCGAGCAGTACTTC.

A note on this clone: This sample also contains other DNA sequences that code for the same CDR3. CDR3 region: CASSLGLVGSTDTQYF. DNA for the CDR3: TGCGCCAGCAGCTTGGGACTAGTAGGGTCCACAGATACGCAGTATTTT. This chain links TRBV5-1 with TRBJ2-3, with D perhaps TRBD2 (6 bases). In germline, CDR1 is SGHRS, CDR2 YFSETQ. The CDR3 loop spans 16 amino acids. V shed 0 bases and J shed 2 bases, with 13 bases lying between them.

The chain recombines TRBV6-5 with TRBJ2-7, with D perhaps matching TRBD1 (6 bases). This CDR3 contains 15 residues. Germline loops: CDR1 MNHEY, CDR2 SVGAGI. Trimming took 6 bases from V and 3 from J, leaving 18 bases between them. Here the CDR3 DNA reads TGTGCCAGCAGACCGGCCCGACAGGCAAACTACGAGCAGTACTTC. Translation gives CASRPARQANYEQYF.

The chain joins TRBV4-1 to TRBJ2-1; 12 bases are shared with TRBD2. CDR3 length: 13 residues. After removal of 8 bases from V and 10 bases from J, the junction contained 6 bases not matched to a gene. Germline lookup yields CDR1 MGHRA and CDR2 YSYEKL. This CDR3 is CASRLAGGREQFF. Here the CDR3 DNA reads TGCGCCAGCCGGCTAGCGGGAGGGCGCGAGCAGTTCTTC.

The chain has TRBV4-2 and TRBJ2-7; 12 nucleotides line up with TRBD2. Germline CDR1 reads LGHNA; CDR2 reads YNFKEQ. The CDR3 has 18 amino acids. V gave up 0 bases and J gave up 5 bases; unmatched junction bases: 11. The chain's CDR3 is CASSQEFRGLAGFDEQYF. The CDR3 DNA is TGTGCCAGCAGCCAAGAATTCCGTGGACTAGCGGGATTCGACGAGCAGTACTTC.

The rearrangement uses TRBV2 and TRBJ1-2; D remains unclear. V lost 6 bases and J 4 bases, leaving 12 bases between the germline ends. The CDR3 is 13 amino acids. Per germline, CDR1 SNHLY and CDR2 FYNNEI. CDR3 sequence reads: CASRTRNGYGYTF. CDR3 coding DNA: TGTGCCAGCAGGACCAGGAATGGCTATGGCTACACCTTC.

V usage is TRBV18 and J usage is TRBJ2-5; TRBD2 matches 8 bases. Losses at the gene ends were 6 bases for V and 5 bases for J; bases not matched to a gene: 14. The CDR3 loop spans 16 amino acids. Germline V gene sequence: CDR1 KGHSH, CDR2 LQKENI. CDR3 bases: TGTGCCAGCTCCCTCTCGTCGGGGGGGACGAGGGAGACCCAGTACTTC. Amino acid sequence: CASSLSSGGTRETQYF.

The J gene is TRBJ2-5, the V gene TRBV5-6; 10 positions agree with TRBD1. The V gene end was trimmed by 3 bases and the J gene end by 1 base; junction bases not matched to a gene: 0. This CDR3 comprises 14 residues. CDR1 and CDR2 from the germline V gene are SGHDT and YYEEEE. CDR3 sequence (DNA): TGTGCCAGCAGCTGGACAGGGGGCCAAGAGACCCAGTACTTC. Its protein is CASSWTGGQETQYF.

V and J are TRBV7-3 and TRBJ2-5; TRBD2 matches 11 bases. The V gene's germline CDR1 is SGHTA and CDR2 FQGTGA. The junction had 7 bases not matched to a gene; V was cut back by 5 bases and J by 2 bases. This CDR3 comprises 16 residues. Here the CDR3 DNA reads TGTGCCAGCAGCGCCCTTAGCGGGAGGGGACAAGAGACCCAGTACTTC. It yields the protein CASSALSGRGQETQYF.

The chain couples TRBV5-1 to TRBJ1-6; D is ambiguous. Germline values: CDR1 SGHRS, CDR2 YFSETQ. This CDR3 is built from 15 residues. V was pared by 0 bases and J by 10 bases, with 14 bases between. The CDR3 reads CASSLEEPGASPLHF. CDR3 DNA: TGCGCCAGCAGCTTGGAAGAGCCGGGAGCGTCACCCCTCCACTTT.

This chain uses TRBV6-5 with TRBJ2-7; a weak D match, TRBD2 (6 bases). The germline V and J ends were trimmed by 2 bases and 4 bases, with 15 bases remaining between them. This CDR3 contains 15 residues. CDR1 and CDR2 from the germline V gene are MNHEY and SVGAGI. CDR3 DNA: TGTGCCAGCAGTTACGAACGGGAGTTGCGATACGAGCAGTACTTC. Amino acid sequence: CASSYERELRYEQYF.

V usage is TRBV30 and J usage is TRBJ1-6, with D possibly TRBD1 on 5 matching bases. Germline lookup yields CDR1 GTSNPN and CDR2 SVGIG (reference sequence). CDR3 size: 14 residues. V lost 0 bases and J lost 6, with 9 bases in between. The CDR3 here is CAWSVSQGNSPLHF. The CDR3 nucleotides read TGTGCCTGGAGTGTAAGTCAGGGTAATTCACCCCTCCACTTT. The full variable domain, in which reference TRBV30 and TRBJ1-6 provide the parts outside the CDR3, is SQTIHQWPATLVQPVGSPLSLECTVEGTSNPNLYWYRQAAGRGLQLLFYSVGIGQISSEVPQNLSASRPQDRQFILSSKKLLLSDSGFYLCAWSVSQGNSPLHFGNGTRLTVT.

The chain is built from TRBV7-2 and TRBJ1-6, with TRBD1 matching over 7 bases. CDR3 length: 15 amino acids. Germline loops: CDR1 SGHTA, CDR2 FQGNSA. V was clipped by 4 bases and J by 11 bases; unmatched bases: 11. The DNA for the CDR3 is TGTGCCAGCAGCTCGCGGGACAGCCTACTGACACCCCTCCACTTT. Translated: CASSSRDSLLTPLHF.

The chain combines TRBV5-1 with TRBJ1-2, with 7 bases aligning to TRBD1. Germline CDR1 and CDR2: SGHRS and YFSETQ. The CDR3 runs to 16 residues. V lost 2 bases and J lost 4; bases outside the gene matches: 11. Here the CDR3 DNA reads TGCGCCAGCAGCTTAGACTCACAGGGGCCCATCTATGGCTACACCTTC. It encodes CASSLDSQGPIYGYTF.

A remark on this clone: The junction and the germline gene differ at one end; a read error may be behind it. The rearrangement links TRBV5-1 to TRBJ1-1; a weak D match, TRBD1 (6 bases). This CDR3 region has 13 residues. CDR1 and CDR2 from the germline V gene are SGHRS and YFSETQ. The CDR3 sequence: CASRLDRNTEAFF. The CDR3 DNA is TGCGCCAGCAGGTTGGACAGGAACACTGAAGCTTTCTTT.

This chain connects TRBV4-1 to TRBJ2-1; 8 bases align to TRBD2. The CDR3 is 17 residues long. Germline V gene lookup returns CDR1 MGHRA and CDR2 YSYEKL. With V trimmed by 1 base and J by 5 bases, 10 bases remained unmatched. CDR3 protein: CASSQAIASGGHNEQFF. CDR3 nucleotide sequence: TGCGCCAGCAGCCAAGCTATCGCGTCGGGAGGGCACAATGAGCAGTTCTTC.

V usage is TRBV19 and J usage is TRBJ1-3, with 8 bases matching TRBD1. Germline CDR1 and CDR2: LNHDA and SQIVND (reference sequence). CDR3 size: 16 residues. J was trimmed by 2 bases and V by 3 bases; bases with no gene match: 6. CDR3 residues: CASSIQGAPTGNTIYF. For the CDR3, the DNA is TGTGCCAGTAGTATTCAGGGGGCGCCTACTGGAAACACCATATATTTT.

The chain joins TRBV7-9 to TRBJ2-1, with 14 bases lining up with TRBD2. The CDR3 contains 15 residues. Trimming at V came to 6 bases and at J to 9 bases, leaving 7 bases not matched to a gene. The V gene's germline CDR1 is SEHNR and CDR2 FQNEAQ (reference sequence). CDR3 sequence: CASRLGLAGVGEQFF. The DNA for the CDR3 is TGTGCCAGCAGATTGGGACTAGCGGGAGTCGGTGAGCAGTTCTTC.

The chain is built from TRBV7-3 and TRBJ2-5, with TRBD2 matching 7 bases. V lost 8 bases and J lost 1; bases outside the gene matches: 4. CDR1 SGHTA and CDR2 FQGTGA come from the germline V gene. This CDR3 is 13 amino acids long. The CDR3 sequence: CASGAGAQETQYF. The CDR3 nucleotides are TGTGCCAGCGGGGCGGGAGCCCAAGAGACCCAGTACTTC. The entire variable domain, with the rest obtained from reference TRBV7-3 and TRBJ2-5, is as follows: GAGVSQTPSNKVTEKGKYVELRCDPISGHTALYWYRQSLGQGPEFLIYFQGTGAADDSGLPNDRFFAVRPEGSVSTLKIQRTERGDSAVYLCASGAGAQETQYFGPGTRLLVL.